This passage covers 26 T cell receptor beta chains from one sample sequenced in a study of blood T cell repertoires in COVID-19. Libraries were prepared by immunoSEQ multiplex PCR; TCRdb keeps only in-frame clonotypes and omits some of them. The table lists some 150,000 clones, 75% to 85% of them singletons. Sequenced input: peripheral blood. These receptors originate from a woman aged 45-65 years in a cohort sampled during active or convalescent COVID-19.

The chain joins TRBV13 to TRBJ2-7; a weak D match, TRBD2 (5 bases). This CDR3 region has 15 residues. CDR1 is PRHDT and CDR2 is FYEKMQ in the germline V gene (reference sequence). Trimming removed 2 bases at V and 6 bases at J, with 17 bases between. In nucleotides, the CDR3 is TGTGCCAGCAGCTTATCCGGACTCCCGGCGGGCGAGCAGTACTTC. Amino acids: CASSLSGLPAGEQYF. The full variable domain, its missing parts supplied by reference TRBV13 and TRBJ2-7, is AAGVIQSPRHLIKEKRETATLKCYPIPRHDTVYWYQQGPGQDPQFLISFYEKMQSDKGSIPDRFSAQQFSDYHSELNMSSLELGDSALYFCASSLSGLPAGEQYFGPGTRLTVT.

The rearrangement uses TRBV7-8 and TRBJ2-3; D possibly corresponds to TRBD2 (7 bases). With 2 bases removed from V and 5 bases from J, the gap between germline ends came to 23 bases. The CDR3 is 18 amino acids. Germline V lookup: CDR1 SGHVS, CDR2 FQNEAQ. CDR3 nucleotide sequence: TGTGCCAGCAGCTTAACCCCGGGGACCAGGGGAGGGTTAGATACGCAGTATTTT. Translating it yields CASSLTPGTRGGLDTQYF.

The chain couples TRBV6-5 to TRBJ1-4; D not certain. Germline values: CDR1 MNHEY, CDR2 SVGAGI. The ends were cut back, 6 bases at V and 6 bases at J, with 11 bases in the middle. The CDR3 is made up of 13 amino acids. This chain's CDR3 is CASSRKGDEKLFF. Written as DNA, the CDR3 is TGTGCCAGCAGCCGGAAGGGAGATGAAAAACTGTTTTTT.

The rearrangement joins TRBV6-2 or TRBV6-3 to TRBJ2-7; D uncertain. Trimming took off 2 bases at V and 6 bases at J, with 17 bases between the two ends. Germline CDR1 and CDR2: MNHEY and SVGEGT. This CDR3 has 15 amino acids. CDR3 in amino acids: CASSYVPSQRREQYF. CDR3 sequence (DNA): TGTGCCAGCAGTTACGTACCGAGCCAGAGGCGCGAGCAGTACTTC.

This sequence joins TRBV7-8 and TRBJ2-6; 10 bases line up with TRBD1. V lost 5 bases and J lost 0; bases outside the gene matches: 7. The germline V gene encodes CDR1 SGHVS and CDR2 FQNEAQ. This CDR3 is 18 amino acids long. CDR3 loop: CASSRRDRGYSGANVLTF. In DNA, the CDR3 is TGTGCCAGCAGCCGGAGGGACAGGGGTTACTCTGGGGCCAACGTCCTGACTTTC.

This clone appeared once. CDR3 protein: CASSLAVAAGGIYNEQFF. The CDR3 DNA reads as TGTGCCAGCAGCTTAGCCGTGGCTGCGGGGGGCATATACAATGAGCAGTTCTTC. The chain joins TRBV7-9 to TRBJ2-1, with 8 nucleotides matching TRBD2. The V and J ends lost 0 bases and 4 bases, in that order; junction bases with no gene match: 11. Germline CDR1 and CDR2: SEHNR and FQNEAQ (reference sequence). The length of the CDR3 is 18 residues.

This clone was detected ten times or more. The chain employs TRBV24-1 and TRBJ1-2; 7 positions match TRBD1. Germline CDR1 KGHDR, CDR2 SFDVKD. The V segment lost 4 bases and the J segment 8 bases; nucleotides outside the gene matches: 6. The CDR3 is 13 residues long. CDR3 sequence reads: CATSESTGDGYTF. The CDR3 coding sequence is TGTGCCACCAGTGAGAGCACAGGGGACGGCTACACCTTC.

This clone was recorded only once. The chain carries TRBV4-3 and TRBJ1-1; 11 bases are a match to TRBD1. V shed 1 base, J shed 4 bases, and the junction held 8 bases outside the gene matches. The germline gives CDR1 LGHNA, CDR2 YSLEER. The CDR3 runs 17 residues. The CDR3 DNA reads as TGCGCCAGCAGCCAAGCTAGGACAGGGGGCCTAGGCACTGAAGCTTTCTTT. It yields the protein CASSQARTGGLGTEAFF.

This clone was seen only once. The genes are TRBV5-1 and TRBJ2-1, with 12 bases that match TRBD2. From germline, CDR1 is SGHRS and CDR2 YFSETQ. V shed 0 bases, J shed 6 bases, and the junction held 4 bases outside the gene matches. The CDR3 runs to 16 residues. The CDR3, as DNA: TGCGCCAGCAGCTTGGCACTAGCGGGGGGTGGCAATGAGCAGTTCTTC. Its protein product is CASSLALAGGGNEQFF.

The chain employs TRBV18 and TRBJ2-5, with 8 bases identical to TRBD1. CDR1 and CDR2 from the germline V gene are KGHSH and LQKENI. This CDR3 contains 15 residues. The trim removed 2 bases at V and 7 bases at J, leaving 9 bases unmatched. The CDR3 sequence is CASSPVAGGAGTQYF. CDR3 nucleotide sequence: TGTGCCAGCTCACCAGTGGCAGGGGGCGCAGGGACCCAGTACTTC.

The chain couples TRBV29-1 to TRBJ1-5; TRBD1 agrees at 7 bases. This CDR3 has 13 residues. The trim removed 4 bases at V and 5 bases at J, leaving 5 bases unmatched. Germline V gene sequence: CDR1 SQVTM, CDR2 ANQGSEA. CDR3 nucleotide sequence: TGCAGCGTTGGACAGGGTACCGATCAGCCCCAGCATTTT. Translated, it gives CSVGQGTDQPQHF.

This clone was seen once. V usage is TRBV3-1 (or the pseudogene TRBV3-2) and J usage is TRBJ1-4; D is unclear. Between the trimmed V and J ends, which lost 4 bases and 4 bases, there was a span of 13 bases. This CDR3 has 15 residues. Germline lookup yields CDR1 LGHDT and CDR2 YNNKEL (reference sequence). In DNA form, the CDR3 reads TGTGCCAGCAGCCTAACTACCGAAAATAATGAAAAACTGTTTTTT. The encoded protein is CASSLTTENNEKLFF.

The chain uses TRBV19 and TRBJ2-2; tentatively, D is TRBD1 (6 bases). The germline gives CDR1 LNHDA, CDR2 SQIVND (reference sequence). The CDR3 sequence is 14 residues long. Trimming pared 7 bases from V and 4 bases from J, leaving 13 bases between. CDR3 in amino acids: CASNRVWPTGELFF. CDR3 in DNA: TGTGCCAGTAACAGGGTTTGGCCCACCGGGGAGCTGTTTTTT.

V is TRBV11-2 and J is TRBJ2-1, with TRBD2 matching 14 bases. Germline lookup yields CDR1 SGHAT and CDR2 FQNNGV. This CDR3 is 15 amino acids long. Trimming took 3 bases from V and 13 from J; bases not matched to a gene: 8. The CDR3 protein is CASSFGLAGGLPQFF. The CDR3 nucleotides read TGTGCCAGCAGCTTCGGACTAGCGGGGGGACTACCACAGTTCTTC.

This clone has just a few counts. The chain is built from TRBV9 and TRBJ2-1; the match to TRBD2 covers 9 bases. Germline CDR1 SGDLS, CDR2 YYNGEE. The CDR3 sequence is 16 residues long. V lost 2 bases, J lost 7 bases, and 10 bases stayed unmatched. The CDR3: CASSVPLSGGQNEQFF. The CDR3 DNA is TGTGCCAGCAGCGTTCCCCTTAGCGGGGGTCAAAATGAGCAGTTCTTC.

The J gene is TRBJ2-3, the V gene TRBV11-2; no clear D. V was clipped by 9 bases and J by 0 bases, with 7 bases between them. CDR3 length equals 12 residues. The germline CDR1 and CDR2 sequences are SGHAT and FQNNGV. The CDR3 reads CASGRSTDTQYF. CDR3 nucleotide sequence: TGTGCCAGTGGGCGTAGCACAGATACGCAGTATTTT.

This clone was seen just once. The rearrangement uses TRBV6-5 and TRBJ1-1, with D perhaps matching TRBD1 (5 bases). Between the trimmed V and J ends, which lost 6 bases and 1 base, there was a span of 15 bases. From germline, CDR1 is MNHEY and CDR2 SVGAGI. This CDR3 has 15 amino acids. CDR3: CASRDPGLGNTEAFF. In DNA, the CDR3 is TGTGCCAGCAGAGATCCGGGACTGGGGAACACTGAAGCTTTCTTT.

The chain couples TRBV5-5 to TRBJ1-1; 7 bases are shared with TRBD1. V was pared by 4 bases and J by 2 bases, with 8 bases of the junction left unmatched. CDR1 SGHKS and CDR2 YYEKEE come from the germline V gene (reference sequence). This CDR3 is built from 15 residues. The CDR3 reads CASSGGQSRNTEAFF. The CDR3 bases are TGTGCCAGCAGCGGGGGACAGAGCAGAAACACTGAAGCTTTCTTT.

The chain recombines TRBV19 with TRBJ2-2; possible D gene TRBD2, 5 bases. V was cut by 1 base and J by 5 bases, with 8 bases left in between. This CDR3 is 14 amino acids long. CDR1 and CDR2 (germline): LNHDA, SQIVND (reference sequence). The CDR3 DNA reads TGTGCCAGTAGTATAGTAGCGAGTACCGGGGAGCTGTTTTTT. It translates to CASSIVASTGELFF.

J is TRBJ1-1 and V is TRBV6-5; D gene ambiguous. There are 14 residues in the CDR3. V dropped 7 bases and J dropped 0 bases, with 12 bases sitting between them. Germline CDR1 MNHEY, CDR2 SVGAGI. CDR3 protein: CASILGGVNTEAFF. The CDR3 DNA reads TGTGCCAGCATCCTGGGCGGGGTGAACACTGAAGCTTTCTTT.

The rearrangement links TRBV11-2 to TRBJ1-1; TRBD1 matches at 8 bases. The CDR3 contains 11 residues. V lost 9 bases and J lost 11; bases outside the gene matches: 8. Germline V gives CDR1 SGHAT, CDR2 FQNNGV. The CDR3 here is CASGNQGAAFF. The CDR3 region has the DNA TGTGCCAGTGGAAACCAGGGGGCGGCTTTCTTT.

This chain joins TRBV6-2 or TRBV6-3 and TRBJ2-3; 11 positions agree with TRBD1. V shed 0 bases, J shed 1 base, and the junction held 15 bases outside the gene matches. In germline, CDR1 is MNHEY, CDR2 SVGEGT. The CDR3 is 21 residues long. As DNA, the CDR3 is TGTGCCAGCAGTTACTCGATAGCCCCTGGACAGGGGGCTCTCGGCACAGATACGCAGTATTTT. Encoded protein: CASSYSIAPGQGALGTDTQYF.

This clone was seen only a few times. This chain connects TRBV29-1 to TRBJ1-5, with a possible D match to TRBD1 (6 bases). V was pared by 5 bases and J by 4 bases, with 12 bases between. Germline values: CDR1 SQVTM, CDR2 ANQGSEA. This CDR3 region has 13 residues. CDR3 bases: TGCAGCGTTCGGGACAACTTTAATCAGCCCCAGCATTTT. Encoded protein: CSVRDNFNQPQHF.

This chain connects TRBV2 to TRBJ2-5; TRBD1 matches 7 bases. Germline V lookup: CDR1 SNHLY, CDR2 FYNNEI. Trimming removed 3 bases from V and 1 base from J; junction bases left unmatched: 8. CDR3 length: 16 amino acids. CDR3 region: CASSDGLAGGQETQYF. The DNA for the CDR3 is TGTGCCAGCAGTGACGGGTTAGCAGGGGGCCAAGAGACCCAGTACTTC. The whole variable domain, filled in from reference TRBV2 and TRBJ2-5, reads EPEVTQTPSHQVTQMGQEVILRCVPISNHLYFYWYRQILGQKVEFLVSFYNNEISEKSEIFDDQFSVERPDGSNFTLKIRSTKLEDSAMYFCASSDGLAGGQETQYFGPGTRLLVL.

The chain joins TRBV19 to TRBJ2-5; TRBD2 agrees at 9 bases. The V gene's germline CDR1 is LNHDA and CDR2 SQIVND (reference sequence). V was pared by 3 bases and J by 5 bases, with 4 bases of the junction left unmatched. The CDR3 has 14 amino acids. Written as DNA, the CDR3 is TGTGCCAGTAGTATCAGCGGGGGGTCGGAGACCCAGTACTTC. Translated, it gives CASSISGGSETQYF.

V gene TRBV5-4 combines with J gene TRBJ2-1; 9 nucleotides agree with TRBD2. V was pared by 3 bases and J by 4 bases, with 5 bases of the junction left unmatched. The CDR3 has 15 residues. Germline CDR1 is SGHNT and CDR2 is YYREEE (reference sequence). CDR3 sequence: CASSSGLAEYNEQFF. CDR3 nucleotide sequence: TGTGCCAGCAGCTCGGGACTAGCTGAATACAATGAGCAGTTCTTC.